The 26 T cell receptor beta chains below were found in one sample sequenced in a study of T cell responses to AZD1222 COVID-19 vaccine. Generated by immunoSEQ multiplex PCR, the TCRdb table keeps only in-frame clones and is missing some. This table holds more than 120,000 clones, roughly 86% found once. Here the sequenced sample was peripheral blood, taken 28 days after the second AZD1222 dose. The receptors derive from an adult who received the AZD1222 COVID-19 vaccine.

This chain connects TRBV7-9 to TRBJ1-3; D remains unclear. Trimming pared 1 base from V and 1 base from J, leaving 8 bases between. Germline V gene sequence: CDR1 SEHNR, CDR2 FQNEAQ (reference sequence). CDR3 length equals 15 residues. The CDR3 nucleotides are TGTGCCAGCAGCTTAGGGCCTAGATCTGGAAACACCATATATTTT. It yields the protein CASSLGPRSGNTIYF.

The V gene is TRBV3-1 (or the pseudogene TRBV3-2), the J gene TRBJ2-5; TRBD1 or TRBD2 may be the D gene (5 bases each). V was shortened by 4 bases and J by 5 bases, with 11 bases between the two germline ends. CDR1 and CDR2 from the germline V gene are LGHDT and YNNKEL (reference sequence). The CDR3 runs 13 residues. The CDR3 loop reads CASSPYEGETQYF. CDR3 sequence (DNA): TGTGCCAGCAGCCCTTACGAGGGGGAGACCCAGTACTTC.

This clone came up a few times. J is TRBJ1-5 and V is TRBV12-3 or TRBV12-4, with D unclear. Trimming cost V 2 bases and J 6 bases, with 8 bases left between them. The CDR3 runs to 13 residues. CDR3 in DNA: TGTGCCAGCAGTTTATTGCAGCGTCAGCCCCAGCATTTT. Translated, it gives CASSLLQRQPQHF.

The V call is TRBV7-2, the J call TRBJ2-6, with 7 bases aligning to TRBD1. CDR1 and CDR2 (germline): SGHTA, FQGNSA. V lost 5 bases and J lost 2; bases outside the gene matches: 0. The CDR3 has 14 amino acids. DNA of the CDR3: TGTGCCAGCAGCACAGGGGCTGGGGCCAACGTCCTGACTTTC. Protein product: CASSTGAGANVLTF.

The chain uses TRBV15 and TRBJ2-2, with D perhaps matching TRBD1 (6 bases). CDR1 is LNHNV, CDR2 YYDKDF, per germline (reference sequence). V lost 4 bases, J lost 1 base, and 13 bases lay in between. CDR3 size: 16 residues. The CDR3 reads CATSTPGQMNTGELFF. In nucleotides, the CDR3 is TGTGCCACCAGCACTCCAGGACAGATGAACACCGGGGAGCTGTTTTTT.

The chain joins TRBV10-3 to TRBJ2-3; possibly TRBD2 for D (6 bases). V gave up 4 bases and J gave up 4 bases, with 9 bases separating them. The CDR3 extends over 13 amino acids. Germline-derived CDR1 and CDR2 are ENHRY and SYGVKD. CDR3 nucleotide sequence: TGTGCCATCAGTGCGACTAGGCCAGATACGCAGTATTTT. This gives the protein CAISATRPDTQYF.

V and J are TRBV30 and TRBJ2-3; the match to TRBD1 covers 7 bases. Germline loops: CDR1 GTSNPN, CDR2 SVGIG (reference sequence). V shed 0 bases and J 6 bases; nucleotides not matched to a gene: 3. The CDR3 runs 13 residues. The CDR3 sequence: CAWSVQGRDTQYF. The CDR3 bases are TGTGCCTGGAGTGTACAGGGGCGCGATACGCAGTATTTT.

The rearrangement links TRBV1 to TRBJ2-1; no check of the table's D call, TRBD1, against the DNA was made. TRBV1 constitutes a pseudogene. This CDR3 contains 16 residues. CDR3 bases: TGCACCAGGAATGGGGTGCGGGACAGACCCTACAATGAGCAGTTCTTC. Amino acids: CTRNGVRDRPYNEQFF.

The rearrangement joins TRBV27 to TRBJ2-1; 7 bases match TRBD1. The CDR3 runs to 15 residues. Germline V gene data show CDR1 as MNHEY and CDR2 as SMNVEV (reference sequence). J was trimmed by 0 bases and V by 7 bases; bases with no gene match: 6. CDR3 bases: TGTGCCAGCAAAGGGACAGATCTCTCCTACAATGAGCAGTTCTTC. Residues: CASKGTDLSYNEQFF.

CDR3 in DNA: TGTGCCAGCAGTTACATGCGGAAGCAGTACTTC. This translates into CASSYMRKQYF. The chain uses TRBV6-5 and TRBJ2-7, with D unclear. Germline V gene lookup returns CDR1 MNHEY and CDR2 SVGAGI. The CDR3 runs 11 residues. Trimming removed 2 bases from V and 8 bases from J, with 7 bases in between.

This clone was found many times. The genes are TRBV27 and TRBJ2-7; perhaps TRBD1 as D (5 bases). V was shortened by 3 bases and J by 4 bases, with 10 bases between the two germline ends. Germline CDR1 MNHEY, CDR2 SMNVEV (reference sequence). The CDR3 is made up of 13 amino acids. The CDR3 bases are TGTGCCAGCAGTTTGGCAGGGCAATACGAGCAGTACTTC. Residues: CASSLAGQYEQYF.

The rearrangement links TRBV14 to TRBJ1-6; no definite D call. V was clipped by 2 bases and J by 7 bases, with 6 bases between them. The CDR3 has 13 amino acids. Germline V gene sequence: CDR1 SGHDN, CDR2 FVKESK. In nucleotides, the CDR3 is TGTGCCAGCAGCCAAAGGTCGAATTCACCCCTCCACTTT. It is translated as CASSQRSNSPLHF.

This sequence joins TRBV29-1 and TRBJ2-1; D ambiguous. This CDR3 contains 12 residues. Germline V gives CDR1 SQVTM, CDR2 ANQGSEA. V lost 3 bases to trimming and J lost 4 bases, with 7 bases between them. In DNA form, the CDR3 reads TGCAGCGTTGAGTCCGGTTACAATGAGCAGTTCTTC. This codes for CSVESGYNEQFF.

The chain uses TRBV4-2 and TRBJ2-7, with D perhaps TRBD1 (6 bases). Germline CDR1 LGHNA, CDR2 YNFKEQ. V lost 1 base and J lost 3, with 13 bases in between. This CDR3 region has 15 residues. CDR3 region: CASSQGDNLIYEQYF. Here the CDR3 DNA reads TGTGCCAGCAGCCAAGGGGACAACCTAATCTACGAGCAGTACTTC.

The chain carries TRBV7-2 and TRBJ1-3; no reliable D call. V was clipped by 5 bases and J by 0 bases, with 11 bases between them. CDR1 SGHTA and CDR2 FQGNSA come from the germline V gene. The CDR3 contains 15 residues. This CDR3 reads CASSALRSSGNTIYF. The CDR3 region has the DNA TGTGCCAGCAGCGCCCTTAGGAGCTCTGGAAACACCATATATTTT.

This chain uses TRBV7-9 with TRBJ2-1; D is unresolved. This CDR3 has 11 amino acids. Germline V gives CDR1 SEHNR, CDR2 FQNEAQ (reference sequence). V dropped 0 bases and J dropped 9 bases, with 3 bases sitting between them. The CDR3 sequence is CASSLAGEQFF. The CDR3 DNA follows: TGTGCCAGCAGCTTAGCGGGTGAGCAGTTCTTC.

CDR3 sequence: CASSPPAPTSGTDTQYF. In nucleotides, the CDR3 is TGTGCCAGCTCACCACCCGCCCCGACTAGCGGAACAGATACGCAGTATTTT. The V and J genes are TRBV18 and TRBJ2-3, with 9 bases aligning to TRBD2. In germline, CDR1 is KGHSH, CDR2 LQKENI. Germline trimming cut 0 bases from V and 3 bases from J; bases unmatched to any gene: 7. The CDR3 extends over 17 amino acids.

The chain's CDR3 is CASSYHRGQLYGYTF. CDR3 DNA sequence: TGCGCCAGCAGCTACCACCGGGGACAGCTCTATGGCTACACCTTC. J is TRBJ1-2 and V is TRBV5-1; 7 bases match TRBD1. CDR1 is SGHRS, CDR2 YFSETQ, per germline. The J segment lost 4 bases and the V segment lost 3 bases, leaving 9 bases of the junction unmatched. The CDR3 length is 15 residues. Together with reference TRBV5-1 and TRBJ1-2, the CDR3 gives the full variable domain: KAGVTQTPRYLIKTRGQQVTLSCSPISGHRSVSWYQQTPGQGLQFLFEYFSETQRNKGNFPGRFSGRQFSNSRSEMNVSTLELGDSALYLCASSYHRGQLYGYTFGSGTRLTVV.

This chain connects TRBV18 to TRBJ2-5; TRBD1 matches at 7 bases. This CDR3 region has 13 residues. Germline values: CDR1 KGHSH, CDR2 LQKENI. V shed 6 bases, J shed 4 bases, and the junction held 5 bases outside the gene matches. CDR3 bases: TGTGCCAGCTCGGCAGGGACAGCAGAGACCCAGTACTTC. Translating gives CASSAGTAETQYF.

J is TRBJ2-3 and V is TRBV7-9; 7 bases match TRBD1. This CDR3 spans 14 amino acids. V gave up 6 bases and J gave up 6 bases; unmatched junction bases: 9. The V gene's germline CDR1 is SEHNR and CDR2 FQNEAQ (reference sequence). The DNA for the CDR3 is TGTGCCAGCAGTCACGCTAGGGGGCGTGATACGCAGTATTTT. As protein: CASSHARGRDTQYF.

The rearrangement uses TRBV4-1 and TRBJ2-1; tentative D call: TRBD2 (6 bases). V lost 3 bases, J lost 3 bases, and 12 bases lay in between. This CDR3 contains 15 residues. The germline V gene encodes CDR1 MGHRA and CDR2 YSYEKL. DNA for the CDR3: TGCGCCAGCAGCCAGGAGGGCCCAGTCTACAATGAGCAGTTCTTC. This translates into CASSQEGPVYNEQFF.

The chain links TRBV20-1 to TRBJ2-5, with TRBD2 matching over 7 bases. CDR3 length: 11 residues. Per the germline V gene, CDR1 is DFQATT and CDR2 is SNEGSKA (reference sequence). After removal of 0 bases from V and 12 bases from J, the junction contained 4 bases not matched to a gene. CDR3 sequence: CSARDREEEYF. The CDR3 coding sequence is TGCAGTGCTAGAGATCGGGAGGAAGAGTACTTC.

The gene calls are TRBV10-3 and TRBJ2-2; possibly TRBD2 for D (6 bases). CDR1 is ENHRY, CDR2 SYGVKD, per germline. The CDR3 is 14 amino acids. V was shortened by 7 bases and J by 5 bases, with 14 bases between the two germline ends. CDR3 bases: TGTGCCATCAATAGAGGGGAGGCGACCGGGGAGCTGTTTTTT. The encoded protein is CAINRGEATGELFF.

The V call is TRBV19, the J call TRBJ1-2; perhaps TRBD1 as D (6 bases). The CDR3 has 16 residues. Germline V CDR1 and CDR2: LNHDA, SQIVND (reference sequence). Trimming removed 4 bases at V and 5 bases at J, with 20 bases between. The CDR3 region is CASSSQKTGRGYGYTF. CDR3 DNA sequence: TGTGCCAGTAGTAGCCAAAAAACAGGGCGGGGATATGGCTACACCTTC.

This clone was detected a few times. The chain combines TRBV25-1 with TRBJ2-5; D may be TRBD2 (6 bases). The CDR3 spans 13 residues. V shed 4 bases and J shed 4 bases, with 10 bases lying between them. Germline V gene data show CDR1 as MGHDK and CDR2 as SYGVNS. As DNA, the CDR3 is TGTGCCAGCAGTGTCGGGGGAAGAGAGACCCAGTACTTC. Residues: CASSVGGRETQYF. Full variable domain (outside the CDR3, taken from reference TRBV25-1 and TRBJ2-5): EADIYQTPRYLVIGTGKKITLECSQTMGHDKMYWYQQDPGMELHLIHYSYGVNSTEKGDLSSESTVSRIRTEHFPLTLESARPSHTSQYLCASSVGGRETQYFGPGTRLLVL.

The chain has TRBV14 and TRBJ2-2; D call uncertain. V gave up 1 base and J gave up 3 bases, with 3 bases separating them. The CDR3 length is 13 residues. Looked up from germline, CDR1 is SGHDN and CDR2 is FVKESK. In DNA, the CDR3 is TGTGCCAGCAGCCAAGTGCACACCGGGGAGCTGTTTTTT. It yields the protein CASSQVHTGELFF.